One sample yielded the 13 T cell receptor beta chains listed below, sequenced in a study of T cell responses to AZD1222 COVID-19 vaccine. Data came from immunoSEQ multiplex PCR; TCRdb stores just in-frame clones and leaves some out. The data show 55,000 to 80,000 clones, nearly 90% seen once. Specimen: peripheral blood, collected 28 days after the second AZD1222 dose. The receptors shown here come from an adult who received the AZD1222 COVID-19 vaccine.

The chain links TRBV13 to TRBJ1-5; D gene uncertain. CDR3 size: 12 residues. The germline V gene encodes CDR1 PRHDT and CDR2 FYEKMQ (reference sequence). Between the trimmed V and J ends, which lost 0 bases and 6 bases, there was a span of 3 bases. CDR3 sequence: CASSLGPQPQHF. The CDR3, as DNA: TGTGCCAGCAGCTTAGGCCCTCAGCCCCAGCATTTT.

This chain connects TRBV6-5 to TRBJ1-1; TRBD1 is a possible D gene (6 bases). Trimming pared 4 bases from V and 6 bases from J, leaving 18 bases between. In germline, CDR1 is MNHEY, CDR2 SVGAGI. CDR3 size: 15 residues. CDR3 nucleotide sequence: TGTGCCAGCAGTTTGAACAGGGTGGGGGGGCCTGAAGCTTTCTTT. Translated, it gives CASSLNRVGGPEAFF.

The chain is built from TRBV25-1 and TRBJ2-2; 8 nucleotides match TRBD2. Germline V gene lookup returns CDR1 MGHDK and CDR2 SYGVNS. V lost 10 bases to trimming and J lost 5 bases; unmatched junction nucleotides: 12. The CDR3 is 15 amino acids. CDR3 DNA: TGTGCCACCCTATCAGCGGGAGTAGGTACCGGGGAGCTGTTTTTT. This codes for CATLSAGVGTGELFF.

V and J are TRBV13 and TRBJ1-5, with 8 bases lining up with TRBD1. V lost 0 bases, J lost 5 bases, and 0 bases stayed unmatched. The CDR3 contains 14 residues. Germline V gives CDR1 PRHDT, CDR2 FYEKMQ (reference sequence). The CDR3: CASSLGQGDQPQHF. The CDR3 coding sequence is TGTGCCAGCAGCTTAGGACAGGGGGATCAGCCCCAGCATTTT.

The chain couples TRBV7-3 to TRBJ2-6; D gene uncertain. Germline V CDR1 and CDR2: SGHTA, FQGTGA. The V and J ends lost 5 bases and 0 bases respectively, with 11 bases between them. The CDR3 runs to 16 residues. The CDR3 nucleotides are TGTGCCAGCAGCACACAAGGAGACTCTGGGGCCAACGTCCTGACTTTC. Translated, it gives CASSTQGDSGANVLTF.

The rearrangement links TRBV3-1 (or the pseudogene TRBV3-2) to TRBJ1-5; TRBD1 matches at 7 bases. The CDR3 length is 14 residues. J lost 7 bases, V lost 0 bases, and 3 bases had no gene match. The germline V gene has CDR1 LGHDT and CDR2 YNNKEL (reference sequence). This CDR3 reads CASSQEGDRQPQHF. The CDR3, as DNA: TGTGCCAGCAGCCAAGAGGGGGACAGACAGCCCCAGCATTTT.

The chain uses TRBV29-1 and TRBJ1-2; D possibly corresponds to TRBD1 (6 bases). Germline CDR1 SQVTM, CDR2 ANQGSEA. CDR3 length equals 11 residues. The V gene lost 4 bases and the J gene lost 6 bases, with 9 bases spanning the gap. CDR3 in amino acids: CSVAQGNGYTF. CDR3 coding DNA: TGCAGCGTTGCACAGGGTAATGGCTACACCTTC.

The V gene is TRBV5-5, the J gene TRBJ2-1; TRBD1 matches 10 bases. J was trimmed by 3 bases and V by 3 bases; bases with no gene match: 18. The V gene's germline CDR1 is SGHKS and CDR2 YYEKEE (reference sequence). The CDR3 covers 20 residues. The CDR3 sequence is CASSSLFDRGLPRGYNEQFF. In nucleotides, the CDR3 is TGTGCCAGCAGCTCCCTTTTCGACAGGGGGCTCCCCCGGGGCTACAATGAGCAGTTCTTC.

This clone was counted a single time. J is TRBJ1-5 and V is TRBV28; the D is unclear. Germline V gene sequence: CDR1 MDHEN, CDR2 SYDVKM. The CDR3 totals 12 residues. Deletions cut 4 bases from V and 0 bases from J, with 1 base between. The CDR3 loop is CASSYSNQPQHF. CDR3 nucleotides: TGTGCCAGCAGTTATAGCAATCAGCCCCAGCATTTT.

V is TRBV18 and J is TRBJ2-7; the match to TRBD2 covers 12 bases. CDR3 length: 16 residues. The germline CDR1 and CDR2 sequences are KGHSH and LQKENI. V shed 2 bases, J shed 4 bases, and the junction held 6 bases outside the gene matches. The CDR3 spells CASSPTLAGGLYEQYF. CDR3 coding DNA: TGTGCCAGCTCACCAACTCTAGCGGGAGGGCTTTACGAGCAGTACTTC.

The chain carries TRBV5-4 and TRBJ1-1, with a tentative D call TRBD1 (6 bases). The CDR3 is made up of 14 amino acids. Trimming removed 5 bases from V and 4 bases from J, with 15 bases in between. Germline V gene lookup returns CDR1 SGHNT and CDR2 YYREEE (reference sequence). Written as DNA, the CDR3 is TGTGCCAGCAGTATACAGGGTTTGGGCACTGAAGCTTTCTTT. Translating it yields CASSIQGLGTEAFF.

CDR3 DNA: TGCGCCAGCAGCTCCAATCAGCCCCAGCATTTT. Its protein product is CASSSNQPQHF. The gene calls are TRBV5-1 and TRBJ1-5; D unresolved. The germline V and J ends were trimmed by 3 bases and 3 bases, with 1 base remaining between them. Per the germline V gene, CDR1 is SGHRS and CDR2 is YFSETQ. There are 11 residues in the CDR3. Full variable domain (outside the CDR3, taken from reference TRBV5-1 and TRBJ1-5): KAGVTQTPRYLIKTRGQQVTLSCSPISGHRSVSWYQQTPGQGLQFLFEYFSETQRNKGNFPGRFSGRQFSNSRSEMNVSTLELGDSALYLCASSSNQPQHFGDGTRLSIL.

The genes are TRBV6-5 and TRBJ1-5; maybe TRBD1 (5 bases). V shed 10 bases and J shed 3 bases, with 10 bases lying between them. The germline gives CDR1 MNHEY, CDR2 SVGAGI. The CDR3 runs 12 residues. The CDR3 DNA sequence: TGTGCCACCAAACAGGTCAATCAGCCCCAGCATTTT. Translation gives CATKQVNQPQHF.